These 8 T cell receptor beta chains were sequenced from one sample in a study of blood T cell repertoires in COVID-19. Sequenced by immunoSEQ multiplex PCR; TCRdb stores in-frame clones only, minus some. The sample lists about 130,000 clones; around three quarters were seen once. The sequencing input was peripheral blood. These receptors were obtained from a man aged 35 to 55 with active or convalescent COVID-19.

This clone appeared a single time. The rearrangement links TRBV28 to TRBJ1-2; 9 bases agree with TRBD1. CDR1 MDHEN and CDR2 SYDVKM come from the germline V gene. The V gene end was trimmed by 5 bases and the J gene end by 4 bases; junction bases not matched to a gene: 8. The CDR3 contains 15 residues. CDR3 in amino acids: CASSITGGEIYGYTF. CDR3 nucleotides: TGTGCCAGCAGTATTACAGGGGGCGAGATCTATGGCTACACCTTC.

This clone has a handful of counts. The chain uses TRBV6-5 and TRBJ1-1; a possible D gene is TRBD1 (6 bases). The germline V gene encodes CDR1 MNHEY and CDR2 SVGAGI. The CDR3 sequence is 12 residues long. The germline V and J ends were trimmed by 5 bases and 5 bases, with 9 bases remaining between them. This CDR3 reads CASSPGVTEAFF. For the CDR3, the DNA is TGTGCCAGCAGTCCAGGGGTAACTGAAGCTTTCTTT.

This chain connects TRBV4-3 to TRBJ2-7, with 8 bases aligning to TRBD1. This CDR3 is 12 amino acids long. With V trimmed by 3 bases and J by 12 bases, 7 bases remained unmatched. The germline CDR1 and CDR2 sequences are LGHNA and YSLEER. The CDR3 sequence: CASSQGTGSPYF. The CDR3, as DNA: TGCGCCAGCAGCCAGGGGACAGGTTCTCCGTACTTC.

V usage is TRBV10-3 and J usage is TRBJ1-2, with D maybe TRBD1 (6 bases). This CDR3 region has 13 residues. Germline values: CDR1 ENHRY, CDR2 SYGVKD. V dropped 10 bases and J dropped 1 base, with 13 bases sitting between them. Here the CDR3 DNA reads TGTGCCACCGGGACATTGGGTAACTATGGCTACACCTTC. Protein product: CATGTLGNYGYTF.

The V gene is TRBV30, the J gene TRBJ2-4; 8 bases line up with TRBD2. The V gene end was trimmed by 5 bases and the J gene end by 4 bases; junction bases not matched to a gene: 7. The germline gives CDR1 GTSNPN, CDR2 SVGIG (reference sequence). CDR3 length: 14 residues. This CDR3 is CAWDPGGGKNIQYF. The DNA of the CDR3 is TGTGCCTGGGATCCCGGGGGGGGGAAAAACATTCAGTACTTC. The full variable domain, in which reference TRBV30 and TRBJ2-4 provide the parts outside the CDR3, is SQTIHQWPATLVQPVGSPLSLECTVEGTSNPNLYWYRQAAGRGLQLLFYSVGIGQISSEVPQNLSASRPQDRQFILSSKKLLLSDSGFYLCAWDPGGGKNIQYFGAGTRLSVL.

V is TRBV24-1 and J is TRBJ2-3; D may be TRBD2 (6 bases). Germline-derived CDR1 and CDR2 are KGHDR and SFDVKD. The ends were cut back, 4 bases at V and 6 bases at J, with 16 bases in the middle. CDR3 length: 15 amino acids. CDR3 residues: CATSDLRTTRDTQYF. Written as DNA, the CDR3 is TGTGCCACCAGTGACCTTCGGACTACAAGGGATACGCAGTATTTT.

V usage is TRBV14 and J usage is TRBJ1-2; D ambiguous. CDR3 length equals 12 residues. The germline V and J ends were trimmed by 4 bases and 8 bases, with 11 bases remaining between them. The V gene's germline CDR1 is SGHDN and CDR2 FVKESK. The DNA of the CDR3 is TGTGCCAGCAGCCCGGCGGGAGGGGGCTACACCTTC. This codes for CASSPAGGGYTF. The full variable domain, its missing parts supplied by reference TRBV14 and TRBJ1-2, is EAGVTQFPSHSVIEKGQTVTLRCDPISGHDNLYWYRRVMGKEIKFLLHFVKESKQDESGMPNNRFLAERTGGTYSTLKVQPAELEDSGVYFCASSPAGGGYTFGSGTRLTVV.

The V and J genes are TRBV30 and TRBJ2-5, with 10 nucleotides matching TRBD1. Germline CDR1 reads GTSNPN; CDR2 reads SVGIG (reference sequence). Trimming cost V 1 base and J 5 bases; bases outside gene matches: 7. The CDR3 has 15 residues. The CDR3 is CAWSAGTGVWETQYF. DNA of the CDR3: TGTGCCTGGAGTGCCGGGACAGGGGTATGGGAGACCCAGTACTTC.